The following is a TCR beta chain sequence with its context. This sample is part of a study of blood T cell repertoires in COVID-19. Per the study methods: The assay estimated nucleated cells by amplifying reference gene primers. Produced via immunoSEQ multiplex PCR; TCRdb's table is partial and in-frame only. That table supplies the V and J calls and clone size; D and trimming were determined from the DNA. In the table there are 45,000 to 60,000 clones, less than 95% of which are singletons. The CDR3 is 15 amino acids. V shed 4 bases, J shed 3 bases, and the junction held 3 bases outside the gene matches. Germline values: CDR1 KGHSH, CDR2 LQKENI.

The sequencing input was peripheral blood. The genes are TRBV18 and TRBJ2-1, with 10 bases aligning to TRBD1. This receptor was taken from a man aged 45-60 years with acute or convalescent COVID-19. The CDR3 here is CASSLGQGYYNEQFF. CDR3 sequence (DNA): TGTGCCAGCTCACTGGGACAGGGGTACTACAATGAGCAGTTCTTC.